This TCR beta chain was sequenced in a study of cytomegalovirus exposure and HLA in healthy donors. Turning to the study itself: Within the Caucasian-associated ancestry cluster were under 85% of the roughly 400 genotyped donors.

CDR1 is MNHEY and CDR2 is SVGAGI in the germline V gene. This CDR3 comprises 14 residues. V was clipped by 5 bases and J by 7 bases, with 14 bases between them. The PCR employed 60 Vbeta primers together with 13 Jbeta primers. Sequencing was performed with immunoSEQ multiplex PCR; in TCRdb, only in-frame clones are kept and a portion is missing. Here the sample spans 150,000 to 200,000 clones, around 80% being singletons. Sequenced input: PBMCs. V and J are TRBV6-5 and TRBJ1-4; D is possibly TRBD1 (6 bases). The clonotype was recovered from a male donor in good health and CMV-seropositive. This CDR3 is CASSRTASSEKLFF. DNA for the CDR3: TGTGCCAGCAGTCGGACAGCGTCGAGTGAAAAACTGTTTTTT.